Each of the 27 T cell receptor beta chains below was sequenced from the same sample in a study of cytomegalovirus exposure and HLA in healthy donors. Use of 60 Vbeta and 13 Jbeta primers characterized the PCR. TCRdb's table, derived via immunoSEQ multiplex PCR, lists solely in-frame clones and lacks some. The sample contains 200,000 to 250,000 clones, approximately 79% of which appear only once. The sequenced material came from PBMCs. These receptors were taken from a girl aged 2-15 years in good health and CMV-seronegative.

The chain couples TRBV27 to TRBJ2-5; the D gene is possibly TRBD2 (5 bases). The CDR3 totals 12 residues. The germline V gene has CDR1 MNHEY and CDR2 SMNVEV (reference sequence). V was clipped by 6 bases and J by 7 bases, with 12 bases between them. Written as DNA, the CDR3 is TGTGCCAGCAGCTCGGGCGGAGGGACCCAGTACTTC. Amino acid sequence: CASSSGGGTQYF.

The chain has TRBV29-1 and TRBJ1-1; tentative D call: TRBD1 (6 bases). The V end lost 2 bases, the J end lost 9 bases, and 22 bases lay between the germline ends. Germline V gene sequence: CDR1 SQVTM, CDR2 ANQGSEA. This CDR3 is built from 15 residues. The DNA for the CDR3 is TGCAGCGTTGAATGGTCCGCCGCGGGGGCCGGCCAAGCTTTCTTT. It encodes CSVEWSAAGAGQAFF.

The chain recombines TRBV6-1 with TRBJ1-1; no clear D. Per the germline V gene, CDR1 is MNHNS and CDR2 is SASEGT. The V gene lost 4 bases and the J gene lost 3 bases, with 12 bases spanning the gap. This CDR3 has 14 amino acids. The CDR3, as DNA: TGTGCCAGCAGTGGGGTCTGGCAGGACACTGAAGCTTTCTTT. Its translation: CASSGVWQDTEAFF.

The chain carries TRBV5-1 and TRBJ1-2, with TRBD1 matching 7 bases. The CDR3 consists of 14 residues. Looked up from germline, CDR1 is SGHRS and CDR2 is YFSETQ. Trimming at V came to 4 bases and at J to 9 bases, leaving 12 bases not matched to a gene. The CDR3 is CASSEPGGGASYTF. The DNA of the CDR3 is TGCGCCAGCAGCGAACCGGGAGGGGGCGCGAGCTACACCTTC.

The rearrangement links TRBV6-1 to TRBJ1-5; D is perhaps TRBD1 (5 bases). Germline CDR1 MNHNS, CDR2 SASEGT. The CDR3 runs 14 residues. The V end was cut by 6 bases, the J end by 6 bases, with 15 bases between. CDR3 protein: CASSEIQVFQPQHF. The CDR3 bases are TGTGCCAGCAGCGAAATACAGGTTTTTCAGCCCCAGCATTTT.

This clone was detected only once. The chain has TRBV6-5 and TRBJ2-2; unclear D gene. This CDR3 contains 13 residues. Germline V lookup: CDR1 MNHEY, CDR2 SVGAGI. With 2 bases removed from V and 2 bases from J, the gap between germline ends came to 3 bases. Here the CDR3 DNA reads TGTGCCAGCAGTTACCATAACACCGGGGAGCTGTTTTTT. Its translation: CASSYHNTGELFF.

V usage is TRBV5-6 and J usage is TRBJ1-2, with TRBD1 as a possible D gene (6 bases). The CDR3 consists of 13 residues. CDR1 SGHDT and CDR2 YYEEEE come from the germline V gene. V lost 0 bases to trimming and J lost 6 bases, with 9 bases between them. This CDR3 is CASSLGQENGYTF. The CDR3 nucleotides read TGTGCCAGCAGCTTGGGACAGGAGAATGGCTACACCTTC.

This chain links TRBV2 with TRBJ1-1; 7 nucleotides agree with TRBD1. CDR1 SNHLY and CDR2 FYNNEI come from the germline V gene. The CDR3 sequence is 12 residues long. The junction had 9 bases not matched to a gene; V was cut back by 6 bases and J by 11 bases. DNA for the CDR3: TGTGCCAGCAGACCTCGACAGGGTGGCGCTTTCTTT. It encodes CASRPRQGGAFF.

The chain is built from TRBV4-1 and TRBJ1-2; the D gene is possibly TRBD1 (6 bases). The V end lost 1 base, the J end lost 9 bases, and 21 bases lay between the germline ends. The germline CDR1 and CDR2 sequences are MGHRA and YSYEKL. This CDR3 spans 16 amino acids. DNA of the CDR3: TGCGCCAGCAGCCAAGTTGGTCCCGAGGGGGTCGGTAGCTACACCTTC. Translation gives CASSQVGPEGVGSYTF.

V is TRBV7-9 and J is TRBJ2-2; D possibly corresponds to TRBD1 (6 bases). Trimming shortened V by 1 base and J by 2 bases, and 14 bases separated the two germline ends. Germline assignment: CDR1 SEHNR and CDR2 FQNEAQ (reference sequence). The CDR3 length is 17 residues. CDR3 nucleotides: TGTGCCAGCAGCTTAGAGGCGGCAGGGGATAACACCGGGGAGCTGTTTTTT. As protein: CASSLEAAGDNTGELFF. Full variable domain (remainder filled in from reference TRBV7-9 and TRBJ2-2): DTGVSQNPRHKITKRGQNVTFRCDPISEHNRLYWYRQTLGQGPEFLTYFQNEAQLEKSRLLSDRFSAERPKGSFSTLEIQRTEQGDSAMYLCASSLEAAGDNTGELFFGEGSRLTVL.

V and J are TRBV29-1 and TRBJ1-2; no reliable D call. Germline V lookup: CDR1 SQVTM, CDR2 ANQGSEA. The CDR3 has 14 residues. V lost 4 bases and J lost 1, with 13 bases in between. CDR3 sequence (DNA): TGCAGCGTTGTCGGCAGGTTTCATAACTATGGCTACACCTTC. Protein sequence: CSVVGRFHNYGYTF. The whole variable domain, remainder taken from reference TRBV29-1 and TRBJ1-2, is SAVISQKPSRDICQRGTSLTIQCQVDSQVTMMFWYRQQPGQSLTLIATANQGSEATYESGFVIDKFPISRPNLTFSTLTVSNMSPEDSSIYLCSVVGRFHNYGYTFGSGTRLTVV.

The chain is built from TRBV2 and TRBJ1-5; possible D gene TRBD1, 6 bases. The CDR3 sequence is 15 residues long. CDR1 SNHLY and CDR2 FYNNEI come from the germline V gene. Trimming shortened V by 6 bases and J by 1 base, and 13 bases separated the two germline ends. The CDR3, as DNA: TGTGCCAGCAGGGGGACCCAGGGGAGCAATCAGCCCCAGCATTTT. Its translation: CASRGTQGSNQPQHF.

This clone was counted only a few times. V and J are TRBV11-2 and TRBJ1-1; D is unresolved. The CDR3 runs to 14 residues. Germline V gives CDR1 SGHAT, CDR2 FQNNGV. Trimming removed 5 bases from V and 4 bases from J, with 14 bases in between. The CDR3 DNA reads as TGTGCCAGCAGCATGAGACCGGGTAGCACTGAAGCTTTCTTT. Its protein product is CASSMRPGSTEAFF.

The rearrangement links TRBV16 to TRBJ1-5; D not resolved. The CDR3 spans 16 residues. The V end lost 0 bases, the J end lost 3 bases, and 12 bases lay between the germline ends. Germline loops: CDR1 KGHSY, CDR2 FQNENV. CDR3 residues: CASSQSRPIHNQPQHF. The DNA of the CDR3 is TGTGCCAGCAGCCAATCGAGGCCCATCCACAATCAGCCCCAGCATTTT. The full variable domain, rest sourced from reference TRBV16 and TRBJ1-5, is GEEVAQTPKHLVRGEGQKAKLYCAPIKGHSYVFWYQQVLKNEFKFLISFQNENVFDETGMPKERFSAKCLPNSPCSLEIQATKLEDSAVYFCASSQSRPIHNQPQHFGDGTRLSIL.

CDR3 DNA sequence: TGCGCCAGCAGTCCTCTCCCGGGACTAGCGTGGTACGAGCAGTACTTC. This translates into CASSPLPGLAWYEQYF. The rearrangement links TRBV4-1 to TRBJ2-7; 10 nucleotides agree with TRBD2. This CDR3 has 16 residues. Trimming at V came to 6 bases and at J to 4 bases, leaving 12 bases not matched to a gene. Per the germline V gene, CDR1 is MGHRA and CDR2 is YSYEKL.

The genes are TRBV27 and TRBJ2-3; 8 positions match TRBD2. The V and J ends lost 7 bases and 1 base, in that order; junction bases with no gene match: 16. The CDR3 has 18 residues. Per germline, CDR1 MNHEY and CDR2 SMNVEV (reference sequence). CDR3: CASTPGLADPVGTDTQYF. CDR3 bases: TGTGCCAGCACCCCTGGACTAGCCGACCCAGTCGGCACAGATACGCAGTATTTT.

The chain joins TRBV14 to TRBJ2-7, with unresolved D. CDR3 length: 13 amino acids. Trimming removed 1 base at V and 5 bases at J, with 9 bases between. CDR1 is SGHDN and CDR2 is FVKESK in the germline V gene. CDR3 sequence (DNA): TGTGCCAGCAGCCAAGTTCGAGGAAACGAGCAGTACTTC. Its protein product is CASSQVRGNEQYF.

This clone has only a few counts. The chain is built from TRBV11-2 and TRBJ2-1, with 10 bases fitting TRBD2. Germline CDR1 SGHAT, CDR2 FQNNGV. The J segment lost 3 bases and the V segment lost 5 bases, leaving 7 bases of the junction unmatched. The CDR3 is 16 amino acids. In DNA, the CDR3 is TGTGCCAGCAGCCCGGAGATAGCGGGAGGCTACAATGAGCAGTTCTTC. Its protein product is CASSPEIAGGYNEQFF.

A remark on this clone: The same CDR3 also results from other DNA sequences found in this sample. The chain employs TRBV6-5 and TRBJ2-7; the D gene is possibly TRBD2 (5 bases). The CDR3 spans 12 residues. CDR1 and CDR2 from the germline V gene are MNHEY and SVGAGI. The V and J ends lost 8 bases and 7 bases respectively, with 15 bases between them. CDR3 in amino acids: CASSFRRGEQYF. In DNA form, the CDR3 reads TGTGCCAGCTCGTTTCGACGAGGGGAGCAGTACTTC.

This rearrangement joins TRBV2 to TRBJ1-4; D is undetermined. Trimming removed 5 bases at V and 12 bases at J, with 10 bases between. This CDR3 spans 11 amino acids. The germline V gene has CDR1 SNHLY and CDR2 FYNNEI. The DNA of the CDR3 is TGTGCCAGCAGTCCGGAGCGGGAACTGTTTTTT. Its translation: CASSPERELFF.

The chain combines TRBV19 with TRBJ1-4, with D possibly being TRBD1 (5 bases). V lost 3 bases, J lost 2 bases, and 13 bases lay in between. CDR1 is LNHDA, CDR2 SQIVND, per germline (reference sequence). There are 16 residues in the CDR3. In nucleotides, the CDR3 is TGTGCCAGTAGTATCGATGGACATATCACTAATGAAAAACTGTTTTTT. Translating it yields CASSIDGHITNEKLFF.

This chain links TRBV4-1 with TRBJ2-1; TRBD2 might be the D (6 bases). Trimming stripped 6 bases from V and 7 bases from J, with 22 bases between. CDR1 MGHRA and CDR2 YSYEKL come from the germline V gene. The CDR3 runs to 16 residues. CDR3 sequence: CASSGGGEAKGNEQFF. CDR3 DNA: TGCGCCAGCAGTGGCGGCGGGGAGGCCAAAGGAAATGAGCAGTTCTTC.

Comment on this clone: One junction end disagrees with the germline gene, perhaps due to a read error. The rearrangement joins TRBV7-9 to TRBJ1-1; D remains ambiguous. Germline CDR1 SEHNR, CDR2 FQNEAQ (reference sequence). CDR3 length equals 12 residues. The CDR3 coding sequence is TGTTCCAGCAGCTTAGGACTCCCGGAAGCTTTCTTT. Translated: CSSSLGLPEAFF.

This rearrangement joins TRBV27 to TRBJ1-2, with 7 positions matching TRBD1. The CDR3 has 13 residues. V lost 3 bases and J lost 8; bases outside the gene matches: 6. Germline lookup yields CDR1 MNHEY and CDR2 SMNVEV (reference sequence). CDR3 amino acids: CASSFRGGRGYTF. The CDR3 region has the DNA TGTGCCAGCAGTTTCCGAGGGGGCCGGGGCTACACCTTC.

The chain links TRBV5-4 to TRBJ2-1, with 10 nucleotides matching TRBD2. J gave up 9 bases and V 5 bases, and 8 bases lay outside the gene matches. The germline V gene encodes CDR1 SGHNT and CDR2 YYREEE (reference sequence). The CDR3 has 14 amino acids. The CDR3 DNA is TGTGCCAGCAGGAAAGCGGGGGGGCCTCCTGAGCAGTTCTTC. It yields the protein CASRKAGGPPEQFF. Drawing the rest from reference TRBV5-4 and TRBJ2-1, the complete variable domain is ETGVTQSPTHLIKTRGQQVTLRCSSQSGHNTVSWYQQALGQGPQFIFQYYREEENGRGNFPPRFSGLQFPNYSSELNVNALELDDSALYLCASRKAGGPPEQFFGPGTRLTVL.

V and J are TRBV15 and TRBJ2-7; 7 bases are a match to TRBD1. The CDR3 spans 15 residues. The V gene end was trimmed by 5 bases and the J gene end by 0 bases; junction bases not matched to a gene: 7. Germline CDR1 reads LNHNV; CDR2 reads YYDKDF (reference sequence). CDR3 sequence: CATSPVRDSSYEQYF. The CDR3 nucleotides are TGTGCCACCAGCCCGGTCCGGGACAGCTCCTACGAGCAGTACTTC.

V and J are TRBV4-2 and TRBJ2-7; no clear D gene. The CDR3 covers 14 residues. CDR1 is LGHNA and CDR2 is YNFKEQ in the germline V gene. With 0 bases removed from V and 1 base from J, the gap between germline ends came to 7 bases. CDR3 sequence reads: CASSQELGSYEQYF. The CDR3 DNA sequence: TGTGCCAGCAGCCAAGAACTCGGTTCCTACGAGCAGTACTTC.